This TCR beta chain originates from a study of cytomegalovirus exposure and HLA in healthy donors. This clone was seen a handful of times. A multiplex PCR was run with 60 Vbeta primers and 13 Jbeta primers. Repertoires were generated with immunoSEQ multiplex PCR, while TCRdb's copy carries only in-frame clones and drops some. The sample has about 130,000 clones, approximately 8.8% seen once. Sequenced: PBMCs. This clonotype was sampled from a man aged 35-49 years in good health and CMV-seronegative.

The CDR3 region is CASRAGSALQPQHF. In DNA form, the CDR3 reads TGTGCCAGCAGGGCAGGAAGTGCATTGCAGCCCCAGCATTTT. V is TRBV6-5 and J is TRBJ1-5; the D is unclear. The V end was cut by 6 bases, the J end by 7 bases, with 16 bases between. There are 14 residues in the CDR3. Germline CDR1 and CDR2: MNHEY and SVGAGI.